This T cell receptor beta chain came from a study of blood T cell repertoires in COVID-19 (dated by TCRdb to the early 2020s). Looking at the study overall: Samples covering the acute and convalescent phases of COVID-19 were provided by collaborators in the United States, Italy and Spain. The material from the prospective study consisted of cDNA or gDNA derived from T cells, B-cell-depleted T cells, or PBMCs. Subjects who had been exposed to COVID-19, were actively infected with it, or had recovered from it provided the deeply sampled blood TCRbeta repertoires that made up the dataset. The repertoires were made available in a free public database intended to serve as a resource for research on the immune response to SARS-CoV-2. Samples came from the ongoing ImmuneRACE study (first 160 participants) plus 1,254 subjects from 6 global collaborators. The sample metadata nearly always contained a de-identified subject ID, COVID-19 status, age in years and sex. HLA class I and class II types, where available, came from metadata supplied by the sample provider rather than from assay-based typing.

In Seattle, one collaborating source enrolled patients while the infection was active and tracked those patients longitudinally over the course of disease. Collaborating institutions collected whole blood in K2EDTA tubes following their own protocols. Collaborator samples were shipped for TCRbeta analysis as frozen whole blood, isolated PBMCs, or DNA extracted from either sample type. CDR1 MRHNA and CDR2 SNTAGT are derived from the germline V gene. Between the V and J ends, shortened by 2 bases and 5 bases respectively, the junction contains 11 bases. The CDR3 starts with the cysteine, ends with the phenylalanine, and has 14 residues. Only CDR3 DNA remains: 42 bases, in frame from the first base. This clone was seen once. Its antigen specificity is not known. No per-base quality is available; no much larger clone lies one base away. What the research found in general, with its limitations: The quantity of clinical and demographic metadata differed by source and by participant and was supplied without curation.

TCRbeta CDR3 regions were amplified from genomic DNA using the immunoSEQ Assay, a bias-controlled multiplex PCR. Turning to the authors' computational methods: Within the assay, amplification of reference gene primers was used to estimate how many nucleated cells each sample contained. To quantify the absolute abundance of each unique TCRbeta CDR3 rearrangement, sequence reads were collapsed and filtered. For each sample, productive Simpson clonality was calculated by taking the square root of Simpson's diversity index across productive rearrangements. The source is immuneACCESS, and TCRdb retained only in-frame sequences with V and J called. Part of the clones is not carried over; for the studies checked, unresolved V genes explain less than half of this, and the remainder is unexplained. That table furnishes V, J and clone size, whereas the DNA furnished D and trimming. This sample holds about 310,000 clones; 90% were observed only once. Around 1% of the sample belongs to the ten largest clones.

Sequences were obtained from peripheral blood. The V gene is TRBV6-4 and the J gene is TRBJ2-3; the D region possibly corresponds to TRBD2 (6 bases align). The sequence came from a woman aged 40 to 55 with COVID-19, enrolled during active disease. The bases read TGTGCCAGCAGTGACGCGGGTAGCGGAGATACGCAGTATTTT. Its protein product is CASSDAGSGDTQYF.